Presented here are 25 T cell receptor beta chains from one specimen sequenced in a study of blood T cell repertoires in COVID-19. The protocol was immunoSEQ multiplex PCR, while the TCRdb copy is restricted to in-frame clones and leaves out a portion. The table lists a few hundred thousand clones, 70% to 90% of them singletons, with 2.9% in the top ten. The specimen sequenced was peripheral blood. These receptors were taken from a man aged 45-65 years who had recovered from COVID-19.

J is TRBJ2-1 and V is TRBV27; the D gene is possibly TRBD2 (5 bases). The ends were cut back, 6 bases at V and 4 bases at J, with 10 bases in the middle. Per the germline V gene, CDR1 is MNHEY and CDR2 is SMNVEV (reference sequence). This CDR3 is built from 13 residues. CDR3 sequence reads: CASRLSGYNEQFF. The CDR3, as DNA: TGTGCCAGCAGGCTTTCGGGGTACAATGAGCAGTTCTTC.

The chain recombines TRBV11-2 with TRBJ2-5; the D is unclear. The CDR3 spans 13 residues. Germline V lookup: CDR1 SGHAT, CDR2 FQNNGV. Deletions cut 3 bases from V and 1 base from J, with 6 bases between. CDR3 residues: CASSFAVQETQYF. The DNA of the CDR3 is TGTGCCAGCAGCTTTGCGGTCCAAGAGACCCAGTACTTC.

The gene calls are TRBV5-8 and TRBJ1-4; 9 nucleotides align to TRBD1. This CDR3 has 16 residues. Germline loops: CDR1 SGHTS, CDR2 YDEGEE. Trimming took 0 bases from V and 3 from J; bases not matched to a gene: 3. The CDR3 loop is CASSLGQGDSNEKLFF. CDR3 coding DNA: TGTGCCAGCAGCTTGGGACAGGGGGATTCTAATGAAAAACTGTTTTTT.

This clone was found a few times. The chain couples TRBV7-9 to TRBJ2-3; 10 bases match TRBD2. The CDR3 has 17 residues. Germline CDR1 reads SEHNR; CDR2 reads FQNEAQ (reference sequence). The V and J ends lost 5 bases and 6 bases, in that order; junction bases with no gene match: 14. The CDR3 loop reads CASSRDDLAGDSDTQYF. Here the CDR3 DNA reads TGTGCCAGCAGCCGAGATGATCTAGCGGGAGATTCTGATACGCAGTATTTT.

V usage is TRBV7-8 and J usage is TRBJ2-3; 9 bases agree with TRBD2. The CDR3 spans 17 residues. Germline V gene data show CDR1 as SGHVS and CDR2 as FQNEAQ. The trim removed 2 bases at V and 2 bases at J, leaving 8 bases unmatched. The CDR3 loop reads CASSLFRLAGTTDTQYF. The CDR3 DNA follows: TGTGCCAGCAGCTTATTTCGGCTAGCGGGAACCACAGATACGCAGTATTTT.

This sequence joins TRBV20-1 and TRBJ1-5; D gene unclear. This CDR3 is built from 15 residues. CDR1 and CDR2 from the germline V gene are DFQATT and SNEGSKA (reference sequence). V lost 3 bases and J 0 bases, leaving 12 bases between the germline ends. CDR3 loop: CSASIEGYSNQPQHF. CDR3 nucleotides: TGCAGTGCTAGTATAGAGGGATATAGCAATCAGCCCCAGCATTTT.

The chain links TRBV5-4 to TRBJ2-1; TRBD2 might be the D (5 bases). This CDR3 spans 15 amino acids. The germline gives CDR1 SGHNT, CDR2 YYREEE (reference sequence). V gave up 4 bases and J gave up 0 bases, with 11 bases separating them. The CDR3 DNA reads as TGTGCCAGCAGCCCAACGACTAACTCCTACAATGAGCAGTTCTTC. This translates into CASSPTTNSYNEQFF.

This chain connects TRBV10-1 to TRBJ2-1; 8 nucleotides match TRBD1. CDR1 and CDR2 (germline): WNHNN, SYGVQD (reference sequence). J was trimmed by 8 bases and V by 5 bases; bases with no gene match: 11. CDR3 length equals 15 residues. The CDR3 sequence: CASSMDREPFYEQFF. CDR3 DNA: TGCGCCAGCAGTATGGACAGGGAGCCGTTCTATGAGCAGTTCTTC.

J is TRBJ2-1 and V is TRBV20-1; the D is unclear. Germline V gives CDR1 DFQATT, CDR2 SNEGSKA (reference sequence). The CDR3 extends over 11 amino acids. The V end lost 3 bases, the J end lost 10 bases, and 10 bases lay between the germline ends. DNA for the CDR3: TGCAGTGCTAGGGCCCGATCCGAGCAGTTCTTC. It yields the protein CSARARSEQFF.

The V gene is TRBV6-6, the J gene TRBJ2-7, with 11 bases that match TRBD1. CDR1 is MNHNY and CDR2 is SVGAGI in the germline V gene (reference sequence). CDR3 length: 18 amino acids. The V and J ends lost 5 bases and 1 base, in that order; junction bases with no gene match: 13. The CDR3 protein is CASSRRAPGQGASYEQYF. The CDR3 DNA is TGTGCCAGCAGTCGTAGGGCCCCCGGACAGGGGGCATCCTACGAGCAGTACTTC.

CDR3 amino acids: CASSLTGGSEAFF. In nucleotides, the CDR3 is TGTGCCAGCAGCTTGACAGGGGGCTCTGAAGCTTTCTTT. The V and J genes are TRBV7-6 and TRBJ1-1, with 10 bases matching TRBD1. The germline V gene encodes CDR1 SGHVS and CDR2 FNYEAQ. The CDR3 runs to 13 residues. V was pared by 3 bases and J by 6 bases, with 1 base of the junction left unmatched.

The gene calls are TRBV7-9 and TRBJ1-1; 7 nucleotides align to TRBD1. Germline CDR1 reads SEHNR; CDR2 reads FQNEAQ (reference sequence). The V and J ends lost 4 bases and 4 bases, in that order; junction bases with no gene match: 9. This CDR3 region has 15 residues. CDR3 DNA sequence: TGTGCCAGCAGCTCCGGAGGGGGCGAGTTCACTGAAGCTTTCTTT. Translation gives CASSSGGGEFTEAFF.

The chain employs TRBV7-2 and TRBJ1-6, with D perhaps TRBD1 (6 bases). Germline V gene sequence: CDR1 SGHTA, CDR2 FQGNSA. The V end lost 2 bases, the J end lost 5 bases, and 10 bases lay between the germline ends. The CDR3 covers 15 residues. This chain's CDR3 is CASSLLDRNNSPLHF. CDR3 nucleotide sequence: TGTGCCAGCAGCTTATTAGACAGGAATAATTCACCCCTCCACTTT.

V usage is TRBV2 and J usage is TRBJ1-1, with 7 nucleotides matching TRBD1. This CDR3 spans 14 amino acids. The V segment lost 10 bases and the J segment 4 bases; nucleotides outside the gene matches: 12. Germline-derived CDR1 and CDR2 are SNHLY and FYNNEI. The CDR3 nucleotides are TGTGCCACCTCAAAGCAGGGGGTGAGCACTGAAGCTTTCTTT. Encoded protein: CATSKQGVSTEAFF.

This clone has only a few counts. The rearrangement uses TRBV3-1 (or the pseudogene TRBV3-2) and TRBJ2-1; 9 bases align to TRBD2. The CDR3 extends over 17 amino acids. Germline loops: CDR1 LGHDT, CDR2 YNNKEL (reference sequence). The J segment lost 5 bases and the V segment lost 1 base, leaving 9 bases of the junction unmatched. The CDR3 protein is CASSQVGGSGRNNEQFF. DNA for the CDR3: TGTGCCAGCAGCCAAGTTGGGGGTAGCGGGAGAAACAATGAGCAGTTCTTC.

This sequence joins TRBV27 and TRBJ2-1; 8 bases align to TRBD1. The CDR3 consists of 16 residues. Germline assignment: CDR1 MNHEY and CDR2 SMNVEV (reference sequence). V gave up 2 bases and J gave up 6 bases; unmatched junction bases: 9. The CDR3: CASSLPRTGKGNEQFF. The CDR3, as DNA: TGTGCCAGCAGTTTACCGAGGACAGGGAAGGGCAATGAGCAGTTCTTC.

Turning to this clone: The identical CDR3 is also encoded by other nucleotide sequences in the sample. The CDR3, as DNA: TGTGCCAGCAGTCCGTGGACTAGCGGGAGTTACGAGCAGTACTTC. Translating it yields CASSPWTSGSYEQYF. This chain joins TRBV28 and TRBJ2-7, with 13 bases identical to TRBD2. Losses at the gene ends were 5 bases for V and 4 bases for J; bases not matched to a gene: 5. Germline V gene sequence: CDR1 MDHEN, CDR2 SYDVKM. This CDR3 has 15 residues.

This sequence joins TRBV21-1 and TRBJ2-3; the D call of TRBD1 is as the table states it, not checked on the DNA. TRBV21-1 is an annotated pseudogene. This CDR3 is 15 amino acids long. CDR3 DNA: TGTGCCAGCAGCATGGTGGCAAGTAGCACAGATACGCAGTATTTT. Translation: CASSMVASSTDTQYF.

Turning to this clone: Other DNA sequences in this specimen translate into the identical CDR3. The rearrangement links TRBV30 to TRBJ1-5, with D uncertain. CDR1 is GTSNPN and CDR2 is SVGIG in the germline V gene (reference sequence). V shed 0 bases and J shed 6 bases, with 6 bases lying between them. The CDR3 spans 12 residues. The chain's CDR3 is CAWSVRGQPQHF. The CDR3, as DNA: TGTGCCTGGAGTGTGCGGGGTCAGCCCCAGCATTTT.

The V gene is TRBV10-3, the J gene TRBJ2-1; 14 bases agree with TRBD2. The V segment lost 0 bases and the J segment 8 bases; nucleotides outside the gene matches: 3. The CDR3 runs 16 residues. Germline loops: CDR1 ENHRY, CDR2 SYGVKD. CDR3 bases: TGTGCCATCAGTGAGTCTGGACTAGCGGGAGGATATGAGCAGTTCTTC. Its translation: CAISESGLAGGYEQFF.

This CDR3 is CASSVLSSNQPQHF. CDR3 DNA sequence: TGTGCCAGCAGCGTTCTCTCGAGCAATCAGCCCCAGCATTTT. The V call is TRBV5-5, the J call TRBJ1-5; D is uncertain. Trimming cost V 4 bases and J 1 base, with 9 bases left between them. Per germline, CDR1 SGHKS and CDR2 YYEKEE (reference sequence). The CDR3 is made up of 14 amino acids.

The chain uses TRBV9 and TRBJ2-1; 13 positions match TRBD2. V gave up 0 bases and J gave up 4 bases; unmatched junction bases: 4. Germline CDR1 is SGDLS and CDR2 is YYNGEE. The CDR3 runs to 17 residues. As DNA, the CDR3 is TGTGCCAGCAGCGTAGGGACTAGCGGGAGAGGGTACAATGAGCAGTTCTTC. Amino acids: CASSVGTSGRGYNEQFF.

The chain is built from TRBV7-7 and TRBJ2-7; 7 nucleotides align to TRBD2. V lost 4 bases, J lost 4 bases, and 4 bases stayed unmatched. This CDR3 region has 13 residues. The germline V gene encodes CDR1 SSHAT and CDR2 FNYEAQ (reference sequence). The CDR3: CASSSGLEYEQYF. For the CDR3, the DNA is TGTGCCAGCAGCTCAGGACTAGAGTACGAGCAGTACTTC.

The rearrangement joins TRBV6-5 to TRBJ1-6; 11 bases line up with TRBD1. The CDR3 contains 14 residues. The germline V gene has CDR1 MNHEY and CDR2 SVGAGI. V lost 6 bases, J lost 14 bases, and 9 bases stayed unmatched. CDR3 loop: CASRDGTGGPSLHF. The CDR3 nucleotides read TGTGCCAGCAGAGACGGGACAGGGGGTCCATCCCTCCACTTT.

Remarks on this clone: Distinct nucleotide sequences in the sample also encode this CDR3. The J gene is TRBJ1-1, the V gene TRBV18; a weak D match, TRBD1 (5 bases). Trimming removed 6 bases at V and 1 base at J, with 9 bases between. Germline V gene sequence: CDR1 KGHSH, CDR2 LQKENI. The CDR3 is made up of 13 amino acids. The CDR3 DNA reads TGTGCCAGCTCGAGCGACAGGAACACTGAAGCTTTCTTT. The encoded protein is CASSSDRNTEAFF.